The 21 T cell receptor beta chains below all came from one sample that was sequenced in a study of blood T cell repertoires in COVID-19. The repertoire was sequenced with immunoSEQ multiplex PCR; TCRdb's copy has only in-frame clones and lacks some. Of about 25,000 clones listed, around nine tenths were seen once; the top ten hold around 4.9%. Sequenced input: peripheral blood. The receptors were gathered from a man between 65 and 85 years old with active COVID-19.

This clone was detected only once. The rearrangement uses TRBV10-3 and TRBJ2-5; weak D call: TRBD2 (7 bases). Per the germline V gene, CDR1 is ENHRY and CDR2 is SYGVKD. The CDR3 loop spans 12 amino acids. Trimming removed 8 bases at V and 5 bases at J, with 12 bases between. The CDR3 DNA reads as TGTGCCATCGCGGGGGCGCGGGAGACCCAGTACTTC. Translation: CAIAGARETQYF.

In its sample, this clone was seen a few times. This sequence joins TRBV4-1 and TRBJ1-5, with D possibly being TRBD1 (5 bases). The length of the CDR3 is 15 residues. Germline-derived CDR1 and CDR2 are MGHRA and YSYEKL. The germline V and J ends were trimmed by 0 bases and 5 bases, with 11 bases remaining between them. The CDR3 spells CASSQDRGVDQPQHF. In DNA form, the CDR3 reads TGCGCCAGCAGCCAAGATAGGGGTGTGGATCAGCCCCAGCATTTT.

The rearrangement joins TRBV30 to TRBJ1-6; D possibly corresponds to TRBD1 (5 bases). Germline V lookup: CDR1 GTSNPN, CDR2 SVGIG (reference sequence). The CDR3 runs 17 residues. The ends were cut back, 2 bases at V and 4 bases at J, with 18 bases in the middle. CDR3 bases: TGTGCCTGGAGTACGCCACAGGCGACCGAATATAATTCACCCCTCCACTTT. Amino acids: CAWSTPQATEYNSPLHF.

This clone appeared once. V and J are TRBV5-8 and TRBJ2-7; D is possibly TRBD2 (6 bases). CDR1 and CDR2 (germline): SGHTS, YDEGEE. V was cut by 1 base and J by 3 bases, with 14 bases left in between. The CDR3 extends over 15 amino acids. CDR3 DNA sequence: TGTGCCAGCAGCTTGCCGGGGGTGACCGTCTACGAGCAGTACTTC. Amino acid sequence: CASSLPGVTVYEQYF. Filled out from reference TRBV5-8 and TRBJ2-7, the complete variable domain reads EAGVTQSPTHLIKTRGQQATLRCSPISGHTSVYWYQQALGLGLQFLLWYDEGEERNRGNFPPRFSGRQFPNYSSELNVNALELEDSALYLCASSLPGVTVYEQYFGPGTRLTVT.

The CDR3 DNA reads TGTGCCATCAGAGTGGCGATGGGGACAGGGGCCTACAATGAGCAGTTCTTC. It yields the protein CAIRVAMGTGAYNEQFF. The chain employs TRBV10-3 and TRBJ2-1; 10 bases agree with TRBD1. Per the germline V gene, CDR1 is ENHRY and CDR2 is SYGVKD. The CDR3 is 17 amino acids. Germline trimming cut 6 bases from V and 2 bases from J; bases unmatched to any gene: 10.

This rearrangement joins TRBV28 to TRBJ2-7; no clear D gene. Germline V gene sequence: CDR1 MDHEN, CDR2 SYDVKM. CDR3 size: 13 residues. V dropped 6 bases and J dropped 2 bases, with 11 bases sitting between them. The CDR3 DNA reads as TGTGCCAGCAGCCGTCAGAGGCCCTACGAGCAGTACTTC. Translation gives CASSRQRPYEQYF. The full variable domain, with the rest looked up from reference TRBV28 and TRBJ2-7, is DVKVTQSSRYLVKRTGEKVFLECVQDMDHENMFWYRQDPGLGLRLIYFSYDVKMKEKGDIPEGYSVSREKKERFSLILESASTNQTSMYLCASSRQRPYEQYFGPGTRLTVT.

The chain couples TRBV29-1 to TRBJ1-3; D uncertain. Trimming cost V 5 bases and J 0 bases, with 14 bases left between them. The germline V gene encodes CDR1 SQVTM and CDR2 ANQGSEA. This CDR3 has 15 residues. The CDR3 sequence is CSVMLQTFSGNTIYF. DNA for the CDR3: TGCAGCGTTATGCTACAGACCTTCTCTGGAAACACCATATATTTT.

This sequence joins TRBV3-1 (or the pseudogene TRBV3-2) and TRBJ2-1, with D perhaps TRBD2 (5 bases). The V and J ends lost 6 bases and 6 bases respectively, with 6 bases between them. The CDR3 has 11 residues. The germline V gene has CDR1 LGHDT and CDR2 YNNKEL (reference sequence). DNA for the CDR3: TGTGCCAGCAGGGGGAGCAATGAGCAGTTCTTC. Translating gives CASRGSNEQFF.

The table lists this clone with a count of one. The chain has TRBV19 and TRBJ2-2; D might be TRBD1 (6 bases). The germline gives CDR1 LNHDA, CDR2 SQIVND (reference sequence). The CDR3 consists of 15 residues. Trimming pared 6 bases from V and 4 bases from J, leaving 15 bases between. The DNA for the CDR3 is TGTGCCAGTAGGAATACAGGGTCGGCCACCGGGGAGCTGTTTTTT. This translates into CASRNTGSATGELFF.

The chain links TRBV7-9 to TRBJ1-2, with 7 bases fitting TRBD1. The V segment lost 5 bases and the J segment 6 bases; nucleotides outside the gene matches: 12. The CDR3 contains 15 residues. The germline V gene encodes CDR1 SEHNR and CDR2 FQNEAQ (reference sequence). The CDR3 DNA is TGTGCCAGCAGCCCAGGGACAGCGGAAACCGATGGCTACACCTTC. This sequence encodes CASSPGTAETDGYTF.

The V call is TRBV7-2, the J call TRBJ1-1, with 9 nucleotides matching TRBD1. Trimming cost V 5 bases and J 1 base; bases outside gene matches: 8. CDR1 is SGHTA, CDR2 FQGNSA, per germline. This CDR3 spans 16 amino acids. The CDR3 reads CASSQGQGTSNTEAFF. The CDR3 DNA reads TGTGCCAGCAGCCAAGGACAGGGGACATCGAACACTGAAGCTTTCTTT. Using reference TRBV7-2 and TRBJ1-1 for the parts outside the CDR3, the full variable domain is GAGVSQSPSNKVTEKGKDVELRCDPISGHTALYWYRQSLGQGLEFLIYFQGNSAPDKSGLPSDRFSAERTGGSVSTLTIQRTQQEDSAVYLCASSQGQGTSNTEAFFGQGTRLTVV.

Here the CDR3 reads CASSRDSYNSPLHF. Written as DNA, the CDR3 is TGCGCCAGCAGCCGCGACAGTTATAATTCACCCCTCCACTTT. This chain joins TRBV4-1 and TRBJ1-6, with a possible D match to TRBD1 (5 bases). The CDR3 length is 14 residues. The V gene's germline CDR1 is MGHRA and CDR2 YSYEKL. Trimming took 4 bases from V and 4 from J, leaving 8 bases between them.

The chain employs TRBV7-2 and TRBJ1-3; D is undetermined. This CDR3 has 13 residues. Per germline, CDR1 SGHTA and CDR2 FQGNSA. The germline V and J ends were trimmed by 1 base and 4 bases, with 5 bases remaining between them. The CDR3 DNA sequence: TGTGCCAGCAGCTTAGAACGGGGAAACACCATATATTTT. This gives the protein CASSLERGNTIYF.

V gene TRBV5-4 combines with J gene TRBJ2-7; the match to TRBD2 covers 8 bases. V dropped 2 bases and J dropped 7; count of bases not matched to a gene: 8. Germline CDR1 reads SGHNT; CDR2 reads YYREEE (reference sequence). The CDR3 is 14 residues long. CDR3 bases: TGTGCCAGCAGCTTACCCGGGGGGGCTAGGGAGCAGTACTTC. Its translation is CASSLPGGAREQYF.

V and J are TRBV27 and TRBJ1-1; 7 nucleotides agree with TRBD1. Germline CDR1 MNHEY, CDR2 SMNVEV (reference sequence). J gave up 4 bases and V 2 bases, and 7 bases lay outside the gene matches. CDR3 length: 15 amino acids. CDR3 in DNA: TGTGCCAGCAGTTTACAGACAGGGTATTCCACTGAAGCTTTCTTT. Protein product: CASSLQTGYSTEAFF.

The chain joins TRBV10-3 to TRBJ1-6; 9 nucleotides agree with TRBD1. With V trimmed by 4 bases and J by 10 bases, 5 bases remained unmatched. The CDR3 length is 14 residues. Germline V lookup: CDR1 ENHRY, CDR2 SYGVKD. The CDR3 coding sequence is TGTGCCATCAGTGCGACAGGGGGGGGATCACCCCTCCACTTT. As protein: CAISATGGGSPLHF.

J is TRBJ2-7 and V is TRBV5-4, with 11 positions matching TRBD2. After removal of 4 bases from V and 2 bases from J, the junction contained 2 bases not matched to a gene. The CDR3 length is 14 residues. CDR1 is SGHNT, CDR2 YYREEE, per germline (reference sequence). The CDR3 region has the DNA TGTGCCAGCAGCCTAGCGGGGGGAACCTACGAGCAGTACTTC. Protein sequence: CASSLAGGTYEQYF.

This chain joins TRBV5-5 and TRBJ1-5, with unresolved D. Trimming left V 5 bases short and J 7 bases short, with 16 bases between. Germline values: CDR1 SGHKS, CDR2 YYEKEE (reference sequence). The CDR3 has 14 amino acids. CDR3 coding DNA: TGTGCCAGCAGTACCGGGCCGGCGGGGCAGCCCCAGCATTTT. Protein product: CASSTGPAGQPQHF.

The chain employs TRBV27 and TRBJ1-2, with D tentatively TRBD1 (6 bases). Germline V gene sequence: CDR1 MNHEY, CDR2 SMNVEV (reference sequence). The ends were cut back, 1 base at V and 2 bases at J, with 17 bases in the middle. This CDR3 has 17 residues. The CDR3 DNA reads as TGTGCCAGCAGTTTATTGGCTGGGGGGGGCGTGAACTATGGCTACACCTTC. Residues: CASSLLAGGGVNYGYTF.

About this clone: The same CDR3 arises from other DNA sequences in this sample as well. The V and J genes are TRBV4-1 and TRBJ2-7, with D maybe TRBD1 (5 bases). There are 14 residues in the CDR3. Germline lookup yields CDR1 MGHRA and CDR2 YSYEKL. V shed 1 base and J shed 3 bases, with 10 bases lying between them. CDR3 sequence: CASSQGRGSYEQYF. The CDR3 DNA sequence: TGCGCCAGCAGCCAAGGTAGGGGAAGCTACGAGCAGTACTTC.

The rearrangement uses TRBV5-1 and TRBJ1-1; D uncertain. V lost 0 bases and J lost 0, with 9 bases in between. The CDR3 is made up of 15 amino acids. From germline, CDR1 is SGHRS and CDR2 YFSETQ. Here the CDR3 reads CASSLVADLNTEAFF. The CDR3 DNA reads as TGCGCCAGCAGCTTGGTCGCAGATTTGAACACTGAAGCTTTCTTT.